Described below is a single TCR beta chain sequence and its context. Its antigen remains unidentified. Sequencing used immunoSEQ multiplex PCR; TCRdb keeps in-frame clones, though not all of them. This table has under 50,000 clones, about four fifths appearing once. Germline V lookup: CDR1 MNHEY, CDR2 SMNVEV (reference sequence). The length of the CDR3 is 14 residues. V dropped 2 bases and J dropped 6 bases, with 14 bases sitting between them. This sample is drawn from a study of radiotherapy plus CTLA-4 blockade in lung cancer. The overall study: Objective response was observed in approximately 18% of patients, and disease control in roughly 31%.

General study findings and limits: TCR clones from tumors expanded in blood after radiotherapy plus ipilimumab.

The source is a human donor with non-small cell lung cancer that progressed on radiotherapy plus ipilimumab. This sequence joins TRBV27 and TRBJ2-7, with D possibly being TRBD2 (6 bases). This sample comprised peripheral blood, obtained from a patient treated with radiotherapy plus ipilimumab. The CDR3 protein is CASSLGQHGGEQYF. CDR3 nucleotide sequence: TGTGCCAGCAGTTTAGGCCAGCACGGGGGCGAGCAGTACTTC.